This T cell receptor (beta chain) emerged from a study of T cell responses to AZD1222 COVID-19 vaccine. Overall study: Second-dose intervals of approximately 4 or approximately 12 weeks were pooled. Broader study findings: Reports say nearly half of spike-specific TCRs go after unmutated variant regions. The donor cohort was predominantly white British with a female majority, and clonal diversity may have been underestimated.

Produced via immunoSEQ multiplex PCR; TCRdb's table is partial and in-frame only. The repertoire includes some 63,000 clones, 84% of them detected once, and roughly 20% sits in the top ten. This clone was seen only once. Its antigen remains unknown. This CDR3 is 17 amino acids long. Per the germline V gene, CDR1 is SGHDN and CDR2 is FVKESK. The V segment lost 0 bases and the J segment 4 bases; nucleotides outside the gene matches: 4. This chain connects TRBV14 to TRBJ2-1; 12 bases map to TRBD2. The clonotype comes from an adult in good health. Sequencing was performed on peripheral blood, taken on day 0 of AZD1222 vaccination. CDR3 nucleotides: TGTGCCAGCAGCCAAGATCTAGCGGGAGGGCCATACAATGAGCAGTTCTTC. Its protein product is CASSQDLAGGPYNEQFF. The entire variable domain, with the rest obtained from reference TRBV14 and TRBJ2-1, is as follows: EAGVTQFPSHSVIEKGQTVTLRCDPISGHDNLYWYRRVMGKEIKFLLHFVKESKQDESGMPNNRFLAERTGGTYSTLKVQPAELEDSGVYFCASSQDLAGGPYNEQFFGPGTRLTVL.